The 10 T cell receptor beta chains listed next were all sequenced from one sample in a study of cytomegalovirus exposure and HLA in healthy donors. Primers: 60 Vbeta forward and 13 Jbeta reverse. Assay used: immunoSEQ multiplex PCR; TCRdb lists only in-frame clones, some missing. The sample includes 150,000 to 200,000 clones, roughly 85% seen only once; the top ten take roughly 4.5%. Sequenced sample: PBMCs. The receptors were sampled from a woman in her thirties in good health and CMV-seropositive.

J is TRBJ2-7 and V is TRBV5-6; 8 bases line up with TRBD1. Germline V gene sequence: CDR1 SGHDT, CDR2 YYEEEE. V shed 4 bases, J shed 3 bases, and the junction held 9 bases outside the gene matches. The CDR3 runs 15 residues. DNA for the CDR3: TGTGCCAGCAGCGTCCGTCGAGACAGGGGCTACGAGCAGTACTTC. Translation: CASSVRRDRGYEQYF.

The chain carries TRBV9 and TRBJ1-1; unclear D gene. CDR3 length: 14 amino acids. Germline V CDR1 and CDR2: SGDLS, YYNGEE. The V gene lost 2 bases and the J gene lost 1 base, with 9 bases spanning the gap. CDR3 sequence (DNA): TGTGCCAGCAGCGTGTATAGTTCGAACACTGAAGCTTTCTTT. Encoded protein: CASSVYSSNTEAFF.

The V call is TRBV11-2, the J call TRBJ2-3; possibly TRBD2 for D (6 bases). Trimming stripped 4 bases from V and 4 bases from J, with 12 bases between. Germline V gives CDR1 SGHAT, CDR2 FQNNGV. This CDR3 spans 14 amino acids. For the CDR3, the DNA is TGTGCCAGCAGCTCCCGACTAGTGGCAGATACGCAGTATTTT. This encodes CASSSRLVADTQYF.

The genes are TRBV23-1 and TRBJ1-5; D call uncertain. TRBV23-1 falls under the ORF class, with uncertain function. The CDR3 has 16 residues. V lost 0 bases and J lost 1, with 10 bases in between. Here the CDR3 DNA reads TGCGCCAGCAGTCAATCGGAGACTTCGAGCAATCAGCCCCAGCATTTT. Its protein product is CASSQSETSSNQPQHF.

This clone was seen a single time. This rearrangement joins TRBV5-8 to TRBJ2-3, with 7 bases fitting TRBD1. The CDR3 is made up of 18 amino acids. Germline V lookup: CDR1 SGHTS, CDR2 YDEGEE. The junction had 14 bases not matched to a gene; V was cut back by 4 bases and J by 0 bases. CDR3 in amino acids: CASSPDRRITKSTDTQYF. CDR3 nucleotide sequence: TGTGCCAGCAGCCCGGACAGGCGAATTACGAAGAGCACAGATACGCAGTATTTT. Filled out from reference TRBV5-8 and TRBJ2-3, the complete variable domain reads EAGVTQSPTHLIKTRGQQATLRCSPISGHTSVYWYQQALGLGLQFLLWYDEGEERNRGNFPPRFSGRQFPNYSSELNVNALELEDSALYLCASSPDRRITKSTDTQYFGPGTRLTVL.

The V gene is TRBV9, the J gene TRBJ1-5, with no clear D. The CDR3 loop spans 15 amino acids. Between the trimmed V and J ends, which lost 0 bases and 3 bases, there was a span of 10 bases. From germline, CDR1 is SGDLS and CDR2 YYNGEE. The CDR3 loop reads CASSVDVGLNQPQHF. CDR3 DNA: TGTGCCAGCAGCGTAGATGTCGGACTCAATCAGCCCCAGCATTTT.

The CDR3 region is CASRMTGIATEAFF. The DNA of the CDR3 is TGCGCCAGCAGAATGACAGGGATCGCCACTGAAGCTTTCTTT. The chain carries TRBV5-1 and TRBJ1-1; TRBD1 aligns across 7 bases. This CDR3 region has 14 residues. V was pared by 5 bases and J by 4 bases, with 8 bases of the junction left unmatched. The germline V gene has CDR1 SGHRS and CDR2 YFSETQ.

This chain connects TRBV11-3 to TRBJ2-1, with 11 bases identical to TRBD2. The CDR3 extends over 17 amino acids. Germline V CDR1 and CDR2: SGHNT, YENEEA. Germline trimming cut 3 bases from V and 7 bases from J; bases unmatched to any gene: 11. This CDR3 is CASSLGQLAGVGNEQFF. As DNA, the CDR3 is TGTGCCAGCAGCTTGGGCCAACTAGCGGGAGTTGGTAATGAGCAGTTCTTC.

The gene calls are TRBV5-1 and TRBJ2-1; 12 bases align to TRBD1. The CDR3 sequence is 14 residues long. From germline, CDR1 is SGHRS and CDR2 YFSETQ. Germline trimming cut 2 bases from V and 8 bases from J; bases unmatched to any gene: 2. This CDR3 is CASSFGTGGDEQFF. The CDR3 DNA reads TGCGCCAGCAGCTTTGGGACAGGGGGCGATGAGCAGTTCTTC.

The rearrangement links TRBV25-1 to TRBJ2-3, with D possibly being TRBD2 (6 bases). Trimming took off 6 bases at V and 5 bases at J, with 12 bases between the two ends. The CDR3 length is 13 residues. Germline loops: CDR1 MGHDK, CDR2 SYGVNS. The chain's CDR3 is CASRSAAGDTQYF. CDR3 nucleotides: TGTGCCAGCAGGTCGGCAGCGGGAGATACGCAGTATTTT.